The clone carrying this T cell receptor (beta chain) came up a few times. The antigen is not known. This sample's time point: pre-sensitization, week 0. Treatment: therapeutic diphenylcyclopropenone sensitization with weekly scalp DPC. The data were obtained in a study of human T cells and chemical hapten exposure. On the study more broadly: Per-sample TCR yield variation was attributed mainly to small pooled library volume differences.

Overall study results and limits: No change in TCRs above 1 in 1000 frequency was produced by DPC sensitization.

The CDR3 is made up of 14 amino acids. V was trimmed by 3 bases and J by 8 bases, leaving 14 bases between them. Germline CDR1 is SGHTA and CDR2 is FQGNSA. TCRdb reprocessed the RACE reads via MiXCR and lists one record per CDR3 protein. The sample contains around 330,000 distinct CDR3 sequences, roughly 6% of which appear only once. The chain is built from TRBV7-2 and TRBJ2-1; tentative D call: TRBD2 (5 bases). This clonotype was obtained from a woman between 18 and 29 years old with alopecia areata. Some clones in this sample may be carry-over from other donors' samples. The sample consisted of whole blood, taken in connection with sensitization to the hapten diphenylcyclopropenone (DPC). This CDR3 is CASSFSRGKDEQFF. The CDR3 nucleotides are TGTGCCAGCAGCTTTAGCCGGGGTAAGGATGAGCAGTTCTTC.